Listed here is a single T cell receptor beta chain. What it binds is not known. This specimen comes from a study of cytomegalovirus exposure and HLA in healthy donors. Primers: 60 Vbeta forward and 13 Jbeta reverse. Here immunoSEQ multiplex PCR was the method, and the copy in TCRdb shows in-frame clones only, minus some. The sample has 90,000 to 120,000 clones; about 9.5% are singletons. Study observations and caveats: The productive fraction for most TCR beta V segments was about 87% or about 30% in an earlier analysis. The authors later found most CMV-associated TCR beta chains appeared HLA-restricted.

The CDR3 totals 18 residues. The V gene end was trimmed by 4 bases and the J gene end by 0 bases; junction bases not matched to a gene: 9. Germline V CDR1 and CDR2: LNHDA, SQIVND (reference sequence). This chain uses TRBV19 with TRBJ2-6, with 7 bases matching TRBD2. Sequencing was done on a sample of PBMCs. This TCR was recovered from a man aged 40-50 years in good health and CMV-seropositive. As DNA, the CDR3 is TGTGCCAGTAGTACGGGGAGGGACTTCAACTCTGGGGCCAACGTCCTGACTTTC. Encoded protein: CASSTGRDFNSGANVLTF.